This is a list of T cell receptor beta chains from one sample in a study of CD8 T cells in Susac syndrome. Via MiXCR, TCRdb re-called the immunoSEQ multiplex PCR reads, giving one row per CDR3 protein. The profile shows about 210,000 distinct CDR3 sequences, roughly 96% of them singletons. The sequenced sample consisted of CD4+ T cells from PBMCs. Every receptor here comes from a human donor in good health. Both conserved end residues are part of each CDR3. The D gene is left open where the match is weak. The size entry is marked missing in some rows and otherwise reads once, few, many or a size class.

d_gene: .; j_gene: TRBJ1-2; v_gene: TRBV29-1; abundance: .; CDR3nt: TGCAGCGTTGGGCCTCCTGGGGGTAAATATGGCTACACCTTC; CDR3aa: CSVGPPGGKYGYTF
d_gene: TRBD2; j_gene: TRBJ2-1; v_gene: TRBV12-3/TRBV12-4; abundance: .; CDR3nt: TGTGCCAGCAGTTGGACTAGCGGGGGGAATGAGCAGTTCTTC; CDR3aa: CASSWTSGGNEQFF
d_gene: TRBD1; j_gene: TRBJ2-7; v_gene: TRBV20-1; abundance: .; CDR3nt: TGCAGTGCCCTATTACAGGGGACCGGCGAGCAGTACTTC; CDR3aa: CSALLQGTGEQYF
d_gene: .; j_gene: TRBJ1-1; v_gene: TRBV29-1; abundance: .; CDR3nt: TGCAGCGTGATGACAGTCTCCGACACTGAAGCTTTCTTT; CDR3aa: CSVMTVSDTEAFF
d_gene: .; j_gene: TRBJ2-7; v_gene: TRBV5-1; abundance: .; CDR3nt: TGCGCCAGCAGCTTGAGTGCGGCTCGCGAGCAGTACTTC; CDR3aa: CASSLSAAREQYF
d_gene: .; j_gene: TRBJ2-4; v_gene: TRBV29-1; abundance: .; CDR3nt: TGCAGCGTGGCAACGGTGGGAAACATTCAGTACTTC; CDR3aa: CSVATVGNIQYF
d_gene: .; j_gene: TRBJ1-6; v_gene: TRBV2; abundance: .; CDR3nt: TGTGCCAGCAGTGAAGCCTTAGGTTCACCCCTCCACTTT; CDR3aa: CASSEALGSPLHF
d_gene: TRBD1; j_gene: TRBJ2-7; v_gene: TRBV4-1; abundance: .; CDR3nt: TGCGCCAGCAGCCGCAATCGGGACAGGGCAGACGAGCAGTACTTC; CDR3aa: CASSRNRDRADEQYF
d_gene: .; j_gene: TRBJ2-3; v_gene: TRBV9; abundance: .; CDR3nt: TGTGCCAGCAGCCTATTGGGACACCTAAGCACAGATACGCAGTATTTT; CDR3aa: CASSLLGHLSTDTQYF
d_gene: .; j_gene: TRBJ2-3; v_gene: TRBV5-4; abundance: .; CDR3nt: TGTGCCAGCAGCCGCGAGGGGCGGTACACAGATACGCAGTATTTT; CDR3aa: CASSREGRYTDTQYF
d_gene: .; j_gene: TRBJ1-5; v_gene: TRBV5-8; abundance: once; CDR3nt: TGTGCCAGCAGCTTGGTTGGGGGCCGTAGCAATCAGCCCCAGCATTTT; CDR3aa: CASSLVGGRSNQPQHF
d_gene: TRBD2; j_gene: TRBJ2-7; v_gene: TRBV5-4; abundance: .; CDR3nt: TGTGCCAGCAGTCCACGGACTAGCGGGGACGAGCAGTACTTC; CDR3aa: CASSPRTSGDEQYF
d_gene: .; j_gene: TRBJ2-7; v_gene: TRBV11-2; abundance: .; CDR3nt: TGTGCCAGCAGCTTGGGCCAGGTTGAAGGCGCTTACGAGCAGTACTTC; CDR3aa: CASSLGQVEGAYEQYF
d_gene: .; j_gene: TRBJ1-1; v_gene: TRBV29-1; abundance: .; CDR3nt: TGCAGCGGGACAAGAGGCACTGAAGCTTTCTTT; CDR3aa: CSGTRGTEAFF
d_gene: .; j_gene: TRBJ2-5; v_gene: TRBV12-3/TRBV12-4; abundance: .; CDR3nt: TGTGCCTCCTGCCCCGGGCTAGGGACGGGGCTCGGAGAGACCCAGTACTTC; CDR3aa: CASCPGLGTGLGETQYF
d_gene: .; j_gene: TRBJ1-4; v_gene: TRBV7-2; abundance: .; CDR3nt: TGTGCCAGCAGCTGGGGGTCAGGGACTCAGGATGGGAAACTGTTTTTT; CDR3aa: CASSWGSGTQDGKLFF
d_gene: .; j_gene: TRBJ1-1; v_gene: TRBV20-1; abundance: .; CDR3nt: TGCAGTGCCCCGCGGGGGGAGCTGAACACTGAAGCTTTCTTT; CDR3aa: CSAPRGELNTEAFF
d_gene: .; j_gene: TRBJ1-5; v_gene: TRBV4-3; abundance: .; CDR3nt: TGCGCCAGCAGCCAGAACAGGAATCAGCCCCAGCATTTT; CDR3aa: CASSQNRNQPQHF
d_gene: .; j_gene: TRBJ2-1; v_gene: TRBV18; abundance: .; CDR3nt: TGTGCCAGCTCACCATCCGGGCCTCAGGAGGGGCAGTTCTTC; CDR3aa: CASSPSGPQEGQFF
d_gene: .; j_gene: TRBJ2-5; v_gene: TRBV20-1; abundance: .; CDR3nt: TGCAGTGCTAGAGCCGCAGGGACGGAGACCCAGTACTTC; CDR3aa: CSARAAGTETQYF
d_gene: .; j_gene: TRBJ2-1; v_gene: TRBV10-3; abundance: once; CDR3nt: TGTGCCATCAGCCTCTACCAAGCCTACTCCTACAATGAGCAGTTCTTC; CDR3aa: CAISLYQAYSYNEQFF
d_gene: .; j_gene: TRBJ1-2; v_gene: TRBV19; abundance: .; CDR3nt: TGTGCCAGTAGTTTTGGAGGGGAACAGTTTAACTATGGCTACACCTTC; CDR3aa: CASSFGGEQFNYGYTF
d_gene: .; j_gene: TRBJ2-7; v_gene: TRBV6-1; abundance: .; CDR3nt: TGTGCCAGCAGTGAAGCACTCGGACAGTCCTACGAGCAGTACTTC; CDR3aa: CASSEALGQSYEQYF
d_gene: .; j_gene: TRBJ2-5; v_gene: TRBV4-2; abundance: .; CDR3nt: TGTGCCAGCGGCCGGGATGGGCGCTTTCAAGAGACCCAGTACTTC; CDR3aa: CASGRDGRFQETQYF
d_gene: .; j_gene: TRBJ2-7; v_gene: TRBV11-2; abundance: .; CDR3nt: TGTGCCAGCACCAATCAACATTTCGAGCAGTACTTC; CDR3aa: CASTNQHFEQYF
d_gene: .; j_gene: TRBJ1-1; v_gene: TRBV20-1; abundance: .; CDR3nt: TGCACTCGACAGGCTATGAACACTGAAGCTTTCTTT; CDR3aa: CTRQAMNTEAFF
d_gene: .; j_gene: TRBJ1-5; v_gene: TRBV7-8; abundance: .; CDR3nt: TGTGCCAGCAGCTTAATAGTCAGCGGGCAGCCCCAGCATTTT; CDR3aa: CASSLIVSGQPQHF
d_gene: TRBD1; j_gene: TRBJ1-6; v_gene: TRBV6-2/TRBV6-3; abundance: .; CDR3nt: TGTGCCAGCAGTACCGGGACAGGGAATTCACCCCTCCACTTT; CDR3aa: CASSTGTGNSPLHF
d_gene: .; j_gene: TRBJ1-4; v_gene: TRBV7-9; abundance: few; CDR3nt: TGTGCCAGCAGCTTAGCCCCCGGGGGCGGCGAAAAACTGTTTTTT; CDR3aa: CASSLAPGGGEKLFF
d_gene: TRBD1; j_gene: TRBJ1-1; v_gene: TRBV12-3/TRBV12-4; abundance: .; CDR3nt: TGTGCCAGCAGTTTACAGGCAGGGGGGAGCACTGAAGCTTTCTTT; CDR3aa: CASSLQAGGSTEAFF
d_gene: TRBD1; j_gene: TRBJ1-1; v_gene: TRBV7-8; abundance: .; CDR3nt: TGTGCCAGCAGCTCCTGGACAGGGATCACTGAAGCTTTCTTT; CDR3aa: CASSSWTGITEAFF
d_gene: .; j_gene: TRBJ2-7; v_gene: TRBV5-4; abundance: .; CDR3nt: TGTGCCAGCAGCGTGGACCGGGGGGCAGGTTCTCAGCAGTACTTC; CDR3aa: CASSVDRGAGSQQYF
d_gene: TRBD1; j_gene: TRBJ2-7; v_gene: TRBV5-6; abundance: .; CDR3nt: TGTGCCAGCAGCTCGGGACAGGGAGAGGACTACGAGCAGTACTTC; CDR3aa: CASSSGQGEDYEQYF
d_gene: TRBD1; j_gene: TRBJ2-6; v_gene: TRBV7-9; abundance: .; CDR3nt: TGTGCCAGCAGCCCAGCACAGGGGTTCTCTGGGGCCAACGTCCTGACTTTC; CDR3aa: CASSPAQGFSGANVLTF
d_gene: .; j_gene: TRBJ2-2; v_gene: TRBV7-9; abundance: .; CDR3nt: TGTGCCAGCAGTACTGACAGAGGTTACACCGGGGAGCTGTTTTTT; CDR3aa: CASSTDRGYTGELFF
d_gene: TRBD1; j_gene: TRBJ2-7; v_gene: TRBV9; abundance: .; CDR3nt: TGTGCCAGCAGCCTTCGGGACAGGAGCTCCTACGAGCAGTACTTC; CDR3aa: CASSLRDRSSYEQYF
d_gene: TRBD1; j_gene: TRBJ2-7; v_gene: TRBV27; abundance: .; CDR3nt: TGTGCCAGCAGTATAGGACAGGGAAGCTACGAGCAGTACTTC; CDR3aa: CASSIGQGSYEQYF
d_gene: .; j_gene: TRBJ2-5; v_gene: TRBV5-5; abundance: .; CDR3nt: TGTGCCAGCAGCGGTGGGGTTGATAGAGACAACCAGTACTTC; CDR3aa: CASSGGVDRDNQYF
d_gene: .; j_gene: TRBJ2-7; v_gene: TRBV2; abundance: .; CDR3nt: TGTGCCAGCAGTGAAGAGCGCGAGCAGTACTTC; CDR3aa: CASSEEREQYF
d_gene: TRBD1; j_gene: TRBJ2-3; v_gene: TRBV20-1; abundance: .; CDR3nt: TGCAGTGCTGGTGGAGGTACTGACAGGGACACAGATACGCAGTATTTT; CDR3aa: CSAGGGTDRDTDTQYF
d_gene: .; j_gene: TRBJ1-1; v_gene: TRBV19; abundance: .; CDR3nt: TGTGCCAGTAGTGAGCTATTGGGGGACACTGAAGCTTTCTTT; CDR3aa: CASSELLGDTEAFF
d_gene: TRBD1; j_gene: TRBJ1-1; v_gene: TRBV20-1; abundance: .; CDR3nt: TGCAGTGCTAGAGACTATCAGGGGGCTAGCACTGAAGCTTTCTTT; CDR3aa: CSARDYQGASTEAFF
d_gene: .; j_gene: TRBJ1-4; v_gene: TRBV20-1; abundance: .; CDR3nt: TGCAGTGCCCGTACCCTTGGGGCCGGAGCCTTT; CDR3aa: CSARTLGAGAF
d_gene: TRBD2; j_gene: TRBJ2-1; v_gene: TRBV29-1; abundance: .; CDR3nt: TGCAGCGCCCTACCCCCGGGACTAGCGGGAGGGCGCTCCTACAATGAGCAGTTCTTC; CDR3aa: CSALPPGLAGGRSYNEQFF
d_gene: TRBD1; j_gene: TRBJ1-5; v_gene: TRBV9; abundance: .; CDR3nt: TGTGCCAGCAGCGCAGCACCGACAGGGTGCCGTCAGCCCCAGCATTTT; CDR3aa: CASSAAPTGCRQPQHF
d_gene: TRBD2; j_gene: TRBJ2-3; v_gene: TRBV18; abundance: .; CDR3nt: TGTGCCAGCTCACCAGTGACTAGCGGGGGACGCACAGATACGCAGTATTTT; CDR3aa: CASSPVTSGGRTDTQYF
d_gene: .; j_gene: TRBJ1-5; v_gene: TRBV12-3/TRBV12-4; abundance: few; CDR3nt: TGTGCCAGCAGTTTCAATAGCAATCAGCCCCAGCATTTT; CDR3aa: CASSFNSNQPQHF
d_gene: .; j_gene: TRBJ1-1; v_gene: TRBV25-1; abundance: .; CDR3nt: TGTGCCAGCAGTGAATATGGTCGGGGACTGGCTACTGAAGCTTTCTTT; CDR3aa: CASSEYGRGLATEAFF
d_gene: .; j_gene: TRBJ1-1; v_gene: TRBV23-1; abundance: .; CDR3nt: TGCGCCAGCAGTCCGGGGATAGAGGACACTGAAGCTTTCTTT; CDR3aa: CASSPGIEDTEAFF
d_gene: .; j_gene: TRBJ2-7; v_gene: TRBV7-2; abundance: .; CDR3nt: TGTGCCAGCAGCTCAGGGATCTCCGGGTACGAGCAGTACTTC; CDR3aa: CASSSGISGYEQYF
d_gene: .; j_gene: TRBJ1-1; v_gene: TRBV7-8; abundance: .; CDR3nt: TGTGCCAGCAGCTTGGGCTTGGGGGGGAGCACTGAAGCTTTCTTT; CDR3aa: CASSLGLGGSTEAFF
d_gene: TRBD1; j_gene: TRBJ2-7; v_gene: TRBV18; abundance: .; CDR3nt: TGTGCCAGCTCACCAGGGGACAGGAGATCCTACGAGCAGTACTTC; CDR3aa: CASSPGDRRSYEQYF
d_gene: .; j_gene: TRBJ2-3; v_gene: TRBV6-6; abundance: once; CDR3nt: TGTGCCACTCACGGCCGGGGGGATACGCAGTATTTT; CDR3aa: CATHGRGDTQYF